The 22 T cell receptor beta chains below all came from one sample that was sequenced in a study of tumor-infiltrating lymphocytes in primary liver carcinoma. Reverse transcription of about 500 ng total RNA with a constant-region primer produced TCR beta cDNA. It was through three nested multiplex PCR rounds of slightly modified ARM-PCR that TCR beta libraries arose. The study ran its first two PCR rounds for around 9 cycles each, using TRBV1-TRBV30 forward primers and a C-beta reverse primer. TCRdb reanalysed the multiplex PCR reads using MiXCR and keeps one entry per CDR3 protein. The sample has around 80,000 distinct CDR3 sequences, more than 65% seen once. Total RNA and DNA came together from approximately 20-30 mg of bulk tissue without cell sorting. Sequencing input: liver tumor tissue from sampling region 1. The subset is: tumor region T1, superior pole. The origin of the receptors is a man aged 35 to 55 with primary liver carcinoma and hepatitis B virus infection.

To note about this clonotype: Compared with germline, one end of the junction differs, possibly owing to a read error. The chain combines TRBV29-1 with TRBJ2-1, with a weak D call TRBD2 (5 bases). The CDR3 runs 11 residues. The V gene's germline CDR1 is SQVTM and CDR2 ANQGSEA. Here the CDR3 DNA reads TGTACCGTCGGGGAATCTAATGAGCAGTTCTTC. Protein product: CTVGESNEQFF.

This clonotype was recorded many times. The chain recombines TRBV5-1 with TRBJ2-1; 7 positions match TRBD2. Trimming took 1 base from V and 0 from J; bases not matched to a gene: 7. CDR3 length: 17 residues. From germline, CDR1 is SGHRS and CDR2 YFSETQ. The CDR3 is CASSLFSGPSSYNEQFF. CDR3 DNA: TGCGCCAGCAGCTTGTTTAGCGGGCCCAGCTCCTACAATGAGCAGTTCTTC. The full variable domain, completed using reference TRBV5-1 and TRBJ2-1, is KAGVTQTPRYLIKTRGQQVTLSCSPISGHRSVSWYQQTPGQGLQFLFEYFSETQRNKGNFPGRFSGRQFSNSRSEMNVSTLELGDSALYLCASSLFSGPSSYNEQFFGPGTRLTVL.

The gene calls are TRBV12-3 or TRBV12-4 and TRBJ2-4; TRBD2 agrees at 7 bases. J was trimmed by 9 bases and V by 2 bases; bases with no gene match: 4. CDR3 length: 13 residues. This chain's CDR3 is CASSLNGGGIQYF. DNA of the CDR3: TGTGCCAGCAGTTTAAATGGGGGGGGCATTCAGTACTTC.

The V and J genes are TRBV29-1 and TRBJ2-3; no clear D. V was trimmed by 3 bases and J by 5 bases, leaving 15 bases between them. This CDR3 contains 14 residues. From germline, CDR1 is SQVTM and CDR2 ANQGSEA. CDR3: CSVDPIGAKDTQYF. The CDR3 DNA reads as TGCAGCGTTGACCCTATAGGAGCAAAAGATACGCAGTATTTT.

For this clonotype: The germline gene is not matched at one end of the junction; a read error may be the cause. This chain connects TRBV29-1 to TRBJ2-4, with D possibly matching TRBD1 (5 bases). Germline V lookup: CDR1 SQVTM, CDR2 ANQGSEA. The CDR3 is 16 amino acids. The CDR3 region has the DNA TGCAGCCCGAACCCCGACAGCACAAAAGCCAAAAGCATTCAGCACTTC. Translation gives CSPNPDSTKAKSIQHF.

The V and J genes are TRBV28 and TRBJ1-3; D remains ambiguous. Germline CDR1 and CDR2: MDHEN and SYDVKM. V lost 2 bases, J lost 0 bases, and 17 bases lay in between. The CDR3 contains 18 residues. CDR3 residues: CASSLSWRRRASGNTIYF. In nucleotides, the CDR3 is TGTGCCAGCAGTTTAAGCTGGAGACGGAGAGCCTCTGGAAACACCATATATTTT.

For this clonotype: An end of the junction does not agree with germline; a read error may underlie this. This chain connects TRBV11-2 to TRBJ2-5, with a weak D call TRBD2 (6 bases). The V gene's germline CDR1 is SGHAT and CDR2 FQNNGV. CDR3 length equals 16 residues. CDR3 sequence: CVSRSRDSAHQVTQYF. CDR3 coding DNA: TGTGTCAGCAGATCACGGGACTCGGCCCACCAAGTGACCCAGTACTTC.

In the case of this clonotype: This CDR3 is missing its conserved last phenylalanine or tryptophan, likely due to a read error. V usage is TRBV29-1 and J usage is TRBJ1-1; the match to TRBD1 covers 9 bases. Germline V gene lookup returns CDR1 SQVTM and CDR2 ANQGSEA. V dropped 7 bases and J dropped 7; count of bases not matched to a gene: 10. This CDR3 is built from 13 residues. The DNA for the CDR3 is TGCAGCGCTATAACAGGGGGCAGGTATGAAGCTTTCTCT. Amino acid sequence: CSAITGGRYEAFS.

In regard to this clonotype: One end of the junction does not line up with germline, which may come from a read error. This chain links TRBV20-1 with TRBJ2-7; D gene unclear. The CDR3 has 11 residues. Germline assignment: CDR1 DFQATT and CDR2 SNEGSKA (reference sequence). CDR3 in amino acids: CRARDYIEQYF. CDR3 nucleotides: TGCCGTGCTAGAGATTACATCGAGCAGTACTTC.

About this clonotype: The conserved phenylalanine or tryptophan is not found at the CDR3 terminus, so this likely reflects a read error. The CDR3 loop reads CARSTWADTQYS. Here the CDR3 DNA reads TGTGCCAGGAGCACTTGGGCAGATACGCAGTATTCT. This rearrangement joins TRBV11-2 to TRBJ2-3; no clear D gene. CDR1 is SGHAT, CDR2 FQNNGV, per germline. Trimming stripped 9 bases from V and 4 bases from J, with 11 bases between. The CDR3 sequence is 12 residues long.

This clonotype was detected many times. In DNA, the CDR3 is TGCGTCGTCGGGAATCCGAGCGGGACCCAGTACTTC. Encoded protein: CVVGNPSGTQYF. This chain joins TRBV10-2 and TRBJ2-5; D may be TRBD2 (5 bases). The germline gives CDR1 WSHSY, CDR2 SAAADI. This CDR3 has 12 amino acids.

The J gene is TRBJ2-3, the V gene TRBV10-3, with a tentative D call TRBD1 (6 bases). Trimming removed 11 bases at V and 1 base at J, with 19 bases between. Germline lookup yields CDR1 ENHRY and CDR2 SYGVKD. The CDR3 runs to 15 residues. CDR3 in amino acids: CAVNKDSPGTDTQYF. The CDR3 DNA reads as TGTGCCGTCAATAAGGACAGCCCTGGCACAGATACGCAGTATTTT.

This clonotype was observed a handful of times. The V gene is TRBV28, the J gene TRBJ2-7; TRBD1 matches 7 bases. CDR1 and CDR2 (germline): MDHEN, SYDVKM. This CDR3 has 15 amino acids. V was clipped by 7 bases and J by 2 bases; unmatched bases: 11. CDR3 in amino acids: CASTRANRGTYEQYF. Written as DNA, the CDR3 is TGTGCCAGCACCCGGGCGAACAGGGGCACCTACGAGCAGTACTTC.

Note on this clonotype: A junction end diverges from the germline sequence, so it may reflect a read error. The V gene is TRBV6-5, the J gene TRBJ1-2; D gene uncertain. There are 15 residues in the CDR3. Germline CDR1 is MNHEY and CDR2 is SVGAGI. The chain's CDR3 is CTSSYSRIAPGDYTF. Here the CDR3 DNA reads TGTACCAGCAGCTACTCAAGGATAGCGCCCGGGGACTACACCTTC.

This clonotype was detected only a few times. A much larger clone lies a single base off, so this may be a read error. The chain couples TRBV5-3 to TRBJ2-2, with 9 nucleotides matching TRBD1. TRBV5-3 is sorted into the ORF group, with uncertain function. This CDR3 has 17 residues. V lost 6 bases, J lost 3 bases, and 12 bases stayed unmatched. In DNA form, the CDR3 reads TGTGCCAGAAACTCAACTGGGACAGGGATTTACACCGGGGAGCTGTTTTTT. Protein product: CARNSTGTGIYTGELFF.

By proportion, this clonotype is medium-sized. V is TRBV11-2 and J is TRBJ2-3; D uncertain. Per the germline V gene, CDR1 is SGHAT and CDR2 is FQNNGV. Trimming removed 5 bases at V and 4 bases at J, with 13 bases between. This CDR3 spans 14 amino acids. Here the CDR3 reads CASSPFQLPDTQYF. In nucleotides, the CDR3 is TGTGCCAGCAGCCCATTTCAGCTGCCAGATACGCAGTATTTT. The full variable domain, with the rest looked up from reference TRBV11-2 and TRBJ2-3, is EAGVAQSPRYKIIEKRQSVAFWCNPISGHATLYWYQQILGQGPKLLIQFQNNGVVDDSQLPKDRFSAERLKGVDSTLKIQPAKLEDSAVYLCASSPFQLPDTQYFGPGTRLTVL.

This clonotype has only a few counts. The chain employs TRBV2 and TRBJ1-2, with 7 bases identical to TRBD1. Germline values: CDR1 SNHLY, CDR2 FYNNEI. The CDR3 extends over 14 amino acids. After removal of 2 bases from V and 4 bases from J, the junction contained 4 bases not matched to a gene. The CDR3 nucleotides read TGTGCCAGCAGTGAACGGGACAGTCCCTATGGCTACACCTTC. This sequence encodes CASSERDSPYGYTF.

Turning to this clonotype: With a much larger clone just one base away, this may be a read error. This chain links TRBV28 with TRBJ2-5, with TRBD2 identical over 13 bases. The CDR3 consists of 13 residues. Per germline, CDR1 MDHEN and CDR2 SYDVKM. CDR3: CASRLAGGGTRYF. CDR3 bases: TGTGCCAGCAGACTAGCGGGAGGGGGGACCCGGTACTTC.

For this clonotype: One end of the junction does not line up with germline, which may come from a read error. The chain combines TRBV6-5 with TRBJ1-5, with TRBD1 identical over 8 bases. Germline V gene sequence: CDR1 MNHEY, CDR2 SVGAGI. This CDR3 contains 15 residues. CDR3: CASSPTGAPNQSHHF. In DNA form, the CDR3 reads TGTGCCAGCAGCCCGACAGGGGCTCCCAATCAGTCCCATCATTTT.

The table lists this clonotype with a few counts. At one of its ends the junction is not consistent with the germline gene, which may arise from a read error. V gene TRBV11-2 combines with J gene TRBJ2-7, with D uncertain. This CDR3 is built from 14 residues. Germline V gene lookup returns CDR1 SGHAT and CDR2 FQNNGV. DNA of the CDR3: TGTGCCAGCAGATTAACTGACTCTGCCTACGTGCAGTACTTC. Its protein is CASRLTDSAYVQYF.

The chain joins TRBV29-1 to TRBJ1-5; D is unclear. V was shortened by 5 bases and J by 3 bases, with 14 bases between the two germline ends. Looked up from germline, CDR1 is SQVTM and CDR2 is ANQGSEA. CDR3 length equals 14 residues. CDR3 residues: CSVRAVLDNQPQHF. CDR3 sequence (DNA): TGCAGCGTTCGGGCAGTACTTGACAATCAGCCCCAGCATTTT.

With regard to this clonotype: One junction end does not reproduce the germline sequence, and a read error may be involved. The chain's CDR3 is CASSQGEGTDGYSF. The CDR3 DNA follows: TGCGCCAGCAGCCAAGGGGAAGGGACGGATGGCTACAGCTTC. J is TRBJ1-2 and V is TRBV4-1, with D possibly TRBD1 on 5 matching bases. The length of the CDR3 is 14 residues. Looked up from germline, CDR1 is MGHRA and CDR2 is YSYEKL.